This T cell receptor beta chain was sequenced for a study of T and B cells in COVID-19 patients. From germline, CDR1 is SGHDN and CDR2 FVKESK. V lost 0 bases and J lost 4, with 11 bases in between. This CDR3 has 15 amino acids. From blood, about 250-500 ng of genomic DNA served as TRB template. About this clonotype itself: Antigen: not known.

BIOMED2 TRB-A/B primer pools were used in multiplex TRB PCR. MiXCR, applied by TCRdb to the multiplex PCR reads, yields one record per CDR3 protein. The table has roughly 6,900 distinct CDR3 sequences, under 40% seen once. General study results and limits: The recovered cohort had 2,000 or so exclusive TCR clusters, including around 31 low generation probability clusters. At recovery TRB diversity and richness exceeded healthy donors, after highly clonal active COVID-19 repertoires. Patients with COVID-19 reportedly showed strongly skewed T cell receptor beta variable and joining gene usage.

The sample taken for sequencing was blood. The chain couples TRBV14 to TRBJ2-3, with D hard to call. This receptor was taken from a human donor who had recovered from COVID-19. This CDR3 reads CASSQDVVAADTQYF. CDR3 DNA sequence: TGTGCCAGCAGCCAAGATGTAGTAGCCGCAGATACGCAGTATTTT.